The 11 T cell receptor beta chains given below trace back to one sample, sequenced in a study of shared clonotypes between healthy human individuals. Using immunoSEQ multiplex PCR, the repertoire was profiled, and TCRdb retains in-frame clones only, with some absent. Of about 2.4 million clones in the sample, approximately 93% are singletons; the top ten hold 0.36%. The sample consisted of naive CD4+ T cells from PBMCs. Subset specified: CD45RA+ positively selected. These receptors were taken from a man aged 18 to 30 in good health. Some clones in this sample may be carry-over from other donors' samples.

This chain connects TRBV30 to TRBJ2-7; possible D gene TRBD1, 6 bases. Trimming took 8 bases from V and 1 from J, leaving 12 bases between them. CDR3 length: 12 amino acids. Germline values: CDR1 GTSNPN, CDR2 SVGIG (reference sequence). The CDR3 DNA is TGTGCCAGATCAGGGGTTTCCTACGAGCAGTACTTC. It codes for CARSGVSYEQYF.

The chain recombines TRBV19 with TRBJ1-2, with D uncertain. Germline V gene lookup returns CDR1 LNHDA and CDR2 SQIVND (reference sequence). Trimming took off 5 bases at V and 4 bases at J, with 17 bases between the two ends. The CDR3 runs to 15 residues. CDR3 in DNA: TGTGCCAGTAGTCTCCAGTGGGCAGAAATCTATGGCTACACCTTC. It is translated as CASSLQWAEIYGYTF.

The rearrangement links TRBV4-3 to TRBJ1-4; no definite D call. Germline assignment: CDR1 LGHNA and CDR2 YSLEER. The germline V and J ends were trimmed by 1 base and 7 bases, with 10 bases remaining between them. The CDR3 has 14 residues. Written as DNA, the CDR3 is TGCGCCAGCAGCCAAGGGCCGATGGCTGAAAAACTGTTTTTT. Its protein product is CASSQGPMAEKLFF.

V usage is TRBV7-9 and J usage is TRBJ2-3; 10 bases match TRBD2. Looked up from germline, CDR1 is SEHNR and CDR2 is FQNEAQ (reference sequence). CDR3 length: 17 amino acids. V gave up 2 bases and J gave up 0 bases; unmatched junction bases: 5. The DNA of the CDR3 is TGTGCCAGCAGCTTATCCCTAGCGGGAGAGAGCACAGATACGCAGTATTTT. Amino acids: CASSLSLAGESTDTQYF.

This chain's CDR3 is CASSQQQGEAFF. The CDR3, as DNA: TGCGCCAGCAGCCAGCAACAGGGTGAAGCTTTCTTT. This chain links TRBV5-1 with TRBJ1-1; TRBD1 might be the D (6 bases). The CDR3 length is 12 residues. Trimming shortened V by 4 bases and J by 7 bases, and 11 bases separated the two germline ends. The germline V gene encodes CDR1 SGHRS and CDR2 YFSETQ.

The chain combines TRBV7-8 with TRBJ2-7; D is unclear. The germline V and J ends were trimmed by 1 base and 0 bases, with 13 bases remaining between them. This CDR3 is 16 amino acids long. Germline values: CDR1 SGHVS, CDR2 FQNEAQ. The CDR3 loop is CASSLGVRPTSYEQYF. CDR3 bases: TGTGCCAGCAGCTTAGGAGTCAGGCCTACCTCCTACGAGCAGTACTTC.

V gene TRBV7-3 combines with J gene TRBJ1-5; weak D call: TRBD1 (6 bases). This CDR3 comprises 16 residues. Trimming pared 4 bases from V and 5 bases from J, leaving 18 bases between. Germline values: CDR1 SGHTA, CDR2 FQGTGA. The CDR3 sequence: CASSSTRRDKDQPQHF. The CDR3 region has the DNA TGTGCCAGCAGCTCTACCCGCCGGGACAAGGATCAGCCCCAGCATTTT.

This clone was picked up one time. V and J are TRBV10-3 and TRBJ2-1, with D possibly being TRBD2 (5 bases). The CDR3 runs to 11 residues. V was cut by 2 bases and J by 10 bases, with 6 bases left in between. The germline V gene has CDR1 ENHRY and CDR2 SYGVKD. The DNA of the CDR3 is TGTGCCATCAGTGAGCGAGGGGAGCAGTTCTTC. Its translation: CAISERGEQFF.

This clone was seen only once. The chain combines TRBV6-1 with TRBJ2-7; 8 bases are shared with TRBD2. CDR3 size: 15 residues. The V and J ends lost 6 bases and 0 bases, in that order; junction bases with no gene match: 7. CDR1 MNHNS and CDR2 SASEGT come from the germline V gene. The CDR3 reads CASRGTSGSSYEQYF. The CDR3 DNA reads as TGTGCCAGCAGAGGAACTAGCGGATCCTCCTACGAGCAGTACTTC.

The J gene is TRBJ2-7, the V gene TRBV7-2, with TRBD2 matching over 8 bases. The CDR3 has 14 residues. Germline values: CDR1 SGHTA, CDR2 FQGNSA. J was trimmed by 8 bases and V by 1 base; bases with no gene match: 7. The CDR3 reads CASSLGTSPGKQYF. CDR3 sequence (DNA): TGTGCCAGCAGCTTAGGGACTAGCCCCGGGAAGCAGTACTTC.

This clone has only one observation. The chain uses TRBV13 and TRBJ2-7, with a weak D call TRBD2 (5 bases). This CDR3 has 15 residues. V was shortened by 0 bases and J by 7 bases, with 16 bases between the two germline ends. Germline CDR1 is PRHDT and CDR2 is FYEKMQ (reference sequence). The CDR3 DNA is TGTGCCAGCAGCTTAGGTGCGGGTCCTCCCAGAGAGCAGTACTTC. It is translated as CASSLGAGPPREQYF.